This T cell receptor (beta chain) was sequenced for a study of CD8 T cells in Susac syndrome. Sequencing targeted TCR beta in T cells from blood (CD8+ and CD4+). The patients who served as multiple sclerosis controls were treatment-naive and had stable or active relapsing-remitting disease that fulfilled the revised McDonald criteria. cDNA came from approximately 0.5 to 1 ug RNA primed by random hexamers. immunoSEQ multiplex PCR amplified TCR beta CDR3 across 54 Vbeta, 13 Jbeta. TCRdb re-derived calls from the immunoSEQ multiplex PCR reads in MiXCR, one entry per CDR3 protein. In the table there are roughly 140,000 distinct CDR3 sequences, just under 95% of which are singletons. V shed 0 bases and J shed 5 bases, with 14 bases lying between them. This CDR3 is 15 amino acids long.

The sequencing sample was made of CD8+ T cells from PBMCs. This receptor was identified in a human donor with multiple sclerosis. This sequence joins TRBV12-3 or TRBV12-4 and TRBJ2-7; maybe TRBD2 (6 bases). The DNA of the CDR3 is TGTGCCAGCAGTTTAGCGGGGGGATCAAGGAACGAGCAGTACTTC. This gives the protein CASSLAGGSRNEQYF.